This TCR beta chain was observed in a study of blood T cells in healthy people across ages. This clonotype was detected many times. Its cognate antigen is unknown. From germline, CDR1 is KGHSH and CDR2 LQKENI. Trimming took off 3 bases at V and 5 bases at J, with 10 bases between the two ends. There are 13 residues in the CDR3. Study-wide points: Nothing was known about donor CMV status, and this possibly confounded expanded clonotype changes.

A second PCR, run for about 7 to 11 cycles, used a sample-barcoded 5' primer plus a J-beta primer mix. Each CDR3 protein is one row after TCRdb ran MiXCR on the 5' RACE reads. Of about a million distinct CDR3 sequences detected, 35% to 40% appear once; the ten largest clones hold under 15%. This clonotype was sampled from a man younger than 35 in good health. Sequencing was performed on blood. The chain uses TRBV18 and TRBJ2-5; the D gene is possibly TRBD2 (5 bases). This chain's CDR3 is CASSPVVAETQYF. The CDR3 nucleotides are TGTGCCAGCTCACCGGTAGTAGCGGAGACCCAGTACTTC.